The present T cell receptor (beta chain) was sequenced within a study of neurological immune-mediated disorders. The germline V and J ends were trimmed by 0 bases and 0 bases, with 3 bases remaining between them. The CDR3 contains 15 residues. The germline gives CDR1 MGHRA, CDR2 YSYEKL. Study-wide points: The expanded clones of different subjects shared no CDR3 amino acid sequences (suggesting private repertoires in all groups).

Sample time point: longitudinal time-point 2. Of note for this clonotype: The target antigen is unknown.

A 10-nucleotide random UMI tagged transcripts in template-switch 5'RACE cDNA synthesis. TCRdb used MiXCR to reprocess the 5' RACE reads, holding one entry per CDR3 protein. The sample includes some 100,000 distinct CDR3 sequences, about 13% of them seen just once. V is TRBV4-1 and J is TRBJ1-6; no reliable D call. This TCR came from a female donor with HTLV-1-associated myelopathy (HAM/TSP). Source material: PBMCs. The CDR3 sequence: CASSQEISYNSPLHF. The DNA of the CDR3 is TGCGCCAGCAGCCAAGAAATCTCCTATAATTCACCCCTCCACTTT.